Below, 2 T cell receptor beta chains from the same sample are listed, as sequenced in a study of T cells after yellow fever vaccination. TCRdb re-called the 5' RACE reads with MiXCR, one entry per CDR3 protein. The data show hundreds of thousands of distinct CDR3 sequences, 9% to 15% seen once. Source: PBMCs, taken on the day of the yellow fever booster vaccination. The receptors stem from a man aged 30 to 45 who received the YFV17D yellow fever vaccine.

The chain uses TRBV3-1 and TRBJ2-7; no clear D. Germline CDR1 reads LGHDT; CDR2 reads YNNKEL (reference sequence). This CDR3 has 15 amino acids. Trimming left V 1 base short and J 3 bases short, with 13 bases between. The CDR3 coding sequence is TGTGCCAGCAGCCAAGCCGGTGGCCCAGGCTACGAGCAGTACTTC. Its protein is CASSQAGGPGYEQYF.

The chain employs TRBV7-9 and TRBJ2-2; 7 bases fit TRBD1. V dropped 4 bases and J dropped 0; count of bases not matched to a gene: 8. Germline V lookup: CDR1 SEHNR, CDR2 FQNEAQ (reference sequence). This CDR3 is 17 amino acids long. The CDR3 DNA reads TGTGCCAGCAGCTCCTCCGGGACAGTCGCGAACACCGGGGAGCTGTTTTTT. Residues: CASSSSGTVANTGELFF.